This TCR beta chain was sequenced for a study of vaccination effects on CD4 cells after COVID-19. Study-level background: Post-vaccine sampling occurred a median 72 days after the second dose. General study findings and limits: Pronounced clonal contraction occurred in clones induced by infection and by vaccine late after vaccination. Missing from the study were early post-infection timepoints, and its convalescent patients were few.

A note on this clone: The antigen is unknown.

The CDR3 extends over 15 amino acids. Germline V gives CDR1 DFQATT, CDR2 SNEGSKA (reference sequence). Germline trimming cut 3 bases from V and 6 bases from J; bases unmatched to any gene: 7. Method: immunoSEQ multiplex PCR; TCRdb's copy keeps in-frame clones and lacks some. The sample has tens of thousands of clones, around 76% seen once. Viral peptide pools were used in the ViraFEST assay to expand antigen-specific CD4+ T cells, and sequencing came afterward. Cells that had been cultured for approximately eleven days were the source of isolated CD4+ T cells. Two doses of BNT162b2 or mRNA-1273 vaccine were administered to participants. A density of fewer than 2.5 million PBMC per well was used; these cells were cultured with about 10 IU/ml IL-2 and roughly 10 ug/ml peptides.

The chain carries TRBV20-1 and TRBJ2-1; 11 nucleotides align to TRBD2. Sequencing used CD4+ T cells from PBMCs cultured with HCoV-229E spike peptides, obtained after COVID-19 vaccination. The TCR originated in a human donor who received a COVID-19 vaccine. CDR3 sequence: CSASGLAGGLNEQFF. DNA for the CDR3: TGCAGTGCTAGTGGGCTAGCGGGAGGCCTCAATGAGCAGTTCTTC.